These 11 T cell receptor beta chains were all obtained from the same sample, sequenced in a study of shared clonotypes between healthy human individuals. Produced via immunoSEQ multiplex PCR; TCRdb's table is partial and in-frame only. The repertoire consists of about 600,000 clones, with more than 95% occurring once and the leading ten covering 0.057%. The sample taken for sequencing was naive CD4+ T cells sorted from blood. Subset noted: CD45RA+ positively selected. The receptors were sampled from a woman younger than 45 in good health.

The chain's CDR3 is CASSPLQNRDGYTF. The CDR3 DNA reads TGTGCCAGCAGTCCACTCCAAAACAGGGATGGCTACACCTTC. The chain employs TRBV27 and TRBJ1-2, with D maybe TRBD1 (6 bases). CDR1 is MNHEY, CDR2 SMNVEV, per germline (reference sequence). Trimming removed 5 bases at V and 6 bases at J, with 16 bases between. This CDR3 region has 14 residues.

This clone has just one count. This chain uses TRBV6-5 with TRBJ2-7; no reliable D call. The CDR3 spans 14 residues. Germline CDR1 MNHEY, CDR2 SVGAGI. V was cut by 6 bases and J by 5 bases, with 17 bases left in between. Here the CDR3 reads CASRGKTTVNEQYF. DNA of the CDR3: TGTGCCAGCAGAGGAAAGACGACTGTTAACGAGCAGTACTTC.

The V and J genes are TRBV6-4 and TRBJ2-3, with D uncertain. V lost 3 bases and J lost 2, with 9 bases in between. The germline gives CDR1 MRHNA, CDR2 SNTAGT. This CDR3 has 14 residues. The CDR3 region is CASSEDSATDTQYF. CDR3 bases: TGTGCCAGCAGTGAAGACTCAGCCACAGATACGCAGTATTTT.

The chain joins TRBV2 to TRBJ2-2; D not certain. The CDR3 totals 11 residues. Germline V gene data show CDR1 as SNHLY and CDR2 as FYNNEI. Trimming removed 6 bases from V and 5 bases from J, with 4 bases in between. The chain's CDR3 is CASRGTGELFF. The CDR3 DNA reads as TGTGCCAGCAGGGGTACCGGGGAGCTGTTTTTT. The entire variable domain, with the rest obtained from reference TRBV2 and TRBJ2-2, is as follows: EPEVTQTPSHQVTQMGQEVILRCVPISNHLYFYWYRQILGQKVEFLVSFYNNEISEKSEIFDDQFSVERPDGSNFTLKIRSTKLEDSAMYFCASRGTGELFFGEGSRLTVL.

The chain is built from TRBV4-2 and TRBJ2-7; possibly TRBD1 or TRBD2 for D (5 bases each). Germline V lookup: CDR1 LGHNA, CDR2 YNFKEQ. The CDR3 spans 18 residues. V was clipped by 1 base and J by 3 bases, with 22 bases between them. The CDR3 coding sequence is TGTGCCAGCAGCCAAGCCGTAGGGGCGGGTACGAAGGTCTACGAGCAGTACTTC. Protein: CASSQAVGAGTKVYEQYF.

This chain connects TRBV27 to TRBJ1-6; D is unresolved. The V gene's germline CDR1 is MNHEY and CDR2 SMNVEV (reference sequence). V lost 4 bases, J lost 8 bases, and 6 bases lay in between. The CDR3 is made up of 12 amino acids. CDR3 coding DNA: TGTGCCAGCAGTTGGCCCGATTCACCCCTCCACTTT. It specifies CASSWPDSPLHF.

The genes are TRBV28 and TRBJ2-7; TRBD1 matches at 7 bases. Germline V gene lookup returns CDR1 MDHEN and CDR2 SYDVKM. V was clipped by 2 bases and J by 2 bases; unmatched bases: 3. This CDR3 has 14 residues. CDR3 sequence (DNA): TGTGCCAGCAGTTTAGAACAGGGGACCTACGAGCAGTACTTC. Translated, it gives CASSLEQGTYEQYF.

The chain employs TRBV11-1 and TRBJ2-7; 13 bases are a match to TRBD2. The germline gives CDR1 SGHAT, CDR2 FQDESV (reference sequence). The CDR3 runs 15 residues. J gave up 5 bases and V 5 bases, and 6 bases lay outside the gene matches. CDR3 in DNA: TGTGCCAGCAGCCACCTCGGGACTAGCGGGAACGAGCAGTACTTC. Its translation: CASSHLGTSGNEQYF.

This chain joins TRBV6-6 and TRBJ2-2; D gene ambiguous. CDR1 and CDR2 from the germline V gene are MNHNY and SVGAGI (reference sequence). The CDR3 is 15 residues long. Trimming stripped 0 bases from V and 0 bases from J, with 5 bases between. CDR3: CASSYSRANTGELFF. CDR3 DNA: TGTGCCAGCAGTTACTCGAGAGCGAACACCGGGGAGCTGTTTTTT.

The chain has TRBV6-5 and TRBJ2-2, with 8 positions matching TRBD1. This CDR3 comprises 15 residues. The V and J ends lost 9 bases and 6 bases, in that order; junction bases with no gene match: 12. Germline V lookup: CDR1 MNHEY, CDR2 SVGAGI. The CDR3 DNA follows: TGTGCCAGTAGGACCGACAGGGGAGCGGCCGGGGAGCTGTTTTTT. Its translation is CASRTDRGAAGELFF.

V gene TRBV2 combines with J gene TRBJ2-1; D uncertain. V shed 7 bases and J shed 5 bases, with 12 bases lying between them. The CDR3 length is 13 residues. Looked up from germline, CDR1 is SNHLY and CDR2 is FYNNEI. The chain's CDR3 is CASTGGPNNEQFF. CDR3 nucleotides: TGTGCCAGCACAGGTGGACCCAACAATGAGCAGTTCTTC.